Presented here are 6 T cell receptor beta chains from one specimen sequenced in a study of regulatory T cells in long-lasting Graves disease. Researchers made TCR beta libraries by using iRepertoire HTBI primers and running Arm-PCR on CDR3 regions. TCRdb re-derived calls from the multiplex PCR reads in MiXCR, one entry per CDR3 protein. Found here are a few hundred thousand distinct CDR3 sequences, around 15% of them singletons; the top ten hold 30%. As to time point: newly diagnosed GD, antithyroid drugs for less than 3 months. The authors made the TCR library using RNA they extracted from PBMCs. The same data also contributed to another study, on T cells in Graves' hyperthyroidism and ophthalmopathy.

The sequenced sample was peripheral blood mononuclear cells (PBMCs), obtained at new diagnosis, from a patient treated with antithyroid drugs. Receptors originate from a man aged 40-55 years with Graves disease.

This clonotype has only a few counts. The chain couples TRBV20-1 to TRBJ2-1; 8 bases agree with TRBD2. The CDR3 extends over 14 amino acids. The germline gives CDR1 DFQATT, CDR2 SNEGSKA (reference sequence). The V segment lost 0 bases and the J segment 8 bases; nucleotides outside the gene matches: 6. The CDR3 sequence: CSARDGLARDEQFF. The CDR3 DNA follows: TGCAGTGCTAGAGATGGACTAGCACGCGATGAGCAGTTCTTC.

This clonotype was counted many times. The rearrangement uses TRBV12-3 or TRBV12-4 and TRBJ1-2; 9 nucleotides match TRBD1. V dropped 6 bases and J dropped 9; count of bases not matched to a gene: 8. The CDR3 sequence is 13 residues long. The CDR3 DNA is TGTGCCAGCAGCCCCGGGACAGGGAGGCGCTACACCTTC. Protein product: CASSPGTGRRYTF.

This clonotype was counted ten times or more. J is TRBJ1-5 and V is TRBV11-2; TRBD1 matches at 8 bases. The CDR3 extends over 14 amino acids. Germline V gene data show CDR1 as SGHAT and CDR2 as FQNNGV. The V and J ends lost 5 bases and 5 bases, in that order; junction bases with no gene match: 5. In DNA form, the CDR3 reads TGTGCCAGCAGCCGCGGACAGGGAGATCAGCCCCAGCATTTT. Its protein product is CASSRGQGDQPQHF.

The chain carries TRBV9 and TRBJ1-2; TRBD1 might be the D (5 bases). Germline CDR1 SGDLS, CDR2 YYNGEE. Between the trimmed V and J ends, which lost 7 bases and 0 bases, there was a span of 7 bases. This CDR3 comprises 12 residues. Here the CDR3 DNA reads TGTGCCAGCGGGACCCCTAACTATGGCTACACCTTC. Translating gives CASGTPNYGYTF.

This clonotype was counted at least ten times. This sequence joins TRBV20-1 and TRBJ2-3; 12 bases fit TRBD2. The CDR3 has 19 residues. Looked up from germline, CDR1 is DFQATT and CDR2 is SNEGSKA (reference sequence). The J segment lost 0 bases and the V segment lost 0 bases, leaving 10 bases of the junction unmatched. Here the CDR3 DNA reads TGCAGTGCTAGAGATTTGGGGCTAGCGGGGGGGCCTAGCACAGATACGCAGTATTTT. Translation: CSARDLGLAGGPSTDTQYF.

This clonotype has just a few counts. V gene TRBV7-3 combines with J gene TRBJ2-7; tentative D call: TRBD1 (6 bases). The V and J ends lost 1 base and 13 bases respectively, with 17 bases between them. Germline-derived CDR1 and CDR2 are SGHTA and FQGTGA. The CDR3 consists of 13 residues. CDR3 loop: CASSLNRQGNLYF. As DNA, the CDR3 is TGTGCCAGCAGCTTAAATCGGCAGGGGAATCTCTACTTC. The variable domain in full, with the rest retrieved from reference TRBV7-3 and TRBJ2-7, is GAGVSQTPSNKVTEKGKYVELRCDPISGHTALYWYRQSLGQGPEFLIYFQGTGAADDSGLPNDRFFAVRPEGSVSTLKIQRTERGDSAVYLCASSLNRQGNLYFGPGTRLTVT.